This TCR beta chain was sequenced in a study of T cells in Graves' hyperthyroidism and ophthalmopathy. The germline CDR1 and CDR2 sequences are WSHSY and SAAADI. The CDR3 has 12 amino acids. The ends were cut back, 3 bases at V and 2 bases at J, with 5 bases in the middle. Regions amplified from RNA transcripts were the TCR beta CDR3 regions. First-round RT-PCR targeting the TCR CDR3 was performed with the HTBI primer set. TCRdb reprocessed the multiplex PCR reads via MiXCR and lists one record per CDR3 protein. Among 560,000 or so distinct CDR3 sequences listed, 35% to 55% were seen once. This chain joins TRBV10-2 and TRBJ2-7; no firm D call. The TCR originated in a woman under 30 with Graves' hyperthyroidism. The sample taken for sequencing was peripheral blood or thyroid tissue (not recorded which). The CDR3, as DNA: TGCGCCAGCAGTGACACCACCTACGAGCAGTACTTC. The encoded protein is CASSDTTYEQYF.